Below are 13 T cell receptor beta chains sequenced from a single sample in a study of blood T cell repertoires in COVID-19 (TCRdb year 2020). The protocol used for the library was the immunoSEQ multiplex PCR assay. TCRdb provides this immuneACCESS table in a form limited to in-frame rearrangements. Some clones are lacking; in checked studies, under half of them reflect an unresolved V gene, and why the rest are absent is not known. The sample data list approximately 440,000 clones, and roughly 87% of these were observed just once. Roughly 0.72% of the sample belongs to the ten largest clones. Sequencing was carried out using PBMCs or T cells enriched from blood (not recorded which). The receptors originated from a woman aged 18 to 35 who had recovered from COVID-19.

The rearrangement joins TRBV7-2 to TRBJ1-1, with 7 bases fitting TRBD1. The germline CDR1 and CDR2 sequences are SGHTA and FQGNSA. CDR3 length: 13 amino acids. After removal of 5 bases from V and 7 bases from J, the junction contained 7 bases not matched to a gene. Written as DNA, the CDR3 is TGTGCCAGCAGCCAGGCCCCAGGGGGTGAAGCTTTCTTT. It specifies CASSQAPGGEAFF.

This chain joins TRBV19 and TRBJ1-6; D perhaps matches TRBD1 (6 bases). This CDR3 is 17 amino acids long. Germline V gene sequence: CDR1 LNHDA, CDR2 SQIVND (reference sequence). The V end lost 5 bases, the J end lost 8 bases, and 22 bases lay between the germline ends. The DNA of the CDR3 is TGTGCCAGTAGTTCCCAAGGGGGGGGCGCCAACGATTCACCCCTCCACTTT. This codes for CASSSQGGGANDSPLHF.

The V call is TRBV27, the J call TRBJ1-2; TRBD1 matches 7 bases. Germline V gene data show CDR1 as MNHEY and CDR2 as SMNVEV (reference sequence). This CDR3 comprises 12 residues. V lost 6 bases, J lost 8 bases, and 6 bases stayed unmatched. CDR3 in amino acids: CASSGRGRGYTF. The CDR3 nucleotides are TGTGCCAGCAGCGGGAGGGGGCGAGGCTACACCTTC.

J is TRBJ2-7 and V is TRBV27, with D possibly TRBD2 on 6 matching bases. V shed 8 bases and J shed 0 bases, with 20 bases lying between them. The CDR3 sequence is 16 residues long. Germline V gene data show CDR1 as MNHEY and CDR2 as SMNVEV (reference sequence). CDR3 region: CASPVLGGIISYEQYF. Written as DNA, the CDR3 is TGTGCCAGCCCTGTCCTAGGAGGGATTATCTCCTACGAGCAGTACTTC.

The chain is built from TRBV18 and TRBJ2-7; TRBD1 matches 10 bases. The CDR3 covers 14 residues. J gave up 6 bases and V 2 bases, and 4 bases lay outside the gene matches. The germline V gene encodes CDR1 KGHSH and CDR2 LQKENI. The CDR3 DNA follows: TGTGCCAGCTCACCAGGGACAGGGGCTCTCGAGCAGTACTTC. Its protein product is CASSPGTGALEQYF.

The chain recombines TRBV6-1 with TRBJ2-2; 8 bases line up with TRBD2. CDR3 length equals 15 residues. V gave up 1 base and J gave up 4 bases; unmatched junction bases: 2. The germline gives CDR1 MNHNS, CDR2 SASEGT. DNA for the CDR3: TGTGCCAGCAGTGAAGAGGCGGGGGGCACCGGGGAGCTGTTTTTT. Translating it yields CASSEEAGGTGELFF.

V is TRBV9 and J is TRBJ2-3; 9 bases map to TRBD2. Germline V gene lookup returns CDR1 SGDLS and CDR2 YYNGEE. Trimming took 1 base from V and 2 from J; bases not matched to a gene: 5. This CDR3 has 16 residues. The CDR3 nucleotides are TGTGCCAGCAGCGTACAAATAGCGGGAGACACAGATACGCAGTATTTT. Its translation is CASSVQIAGDTDTQYF.

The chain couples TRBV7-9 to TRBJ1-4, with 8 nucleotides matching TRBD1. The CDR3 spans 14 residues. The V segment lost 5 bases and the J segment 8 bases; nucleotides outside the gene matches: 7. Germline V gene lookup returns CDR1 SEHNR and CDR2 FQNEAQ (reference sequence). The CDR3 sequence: CASSLTGGEEKLFF. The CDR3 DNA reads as TGTGCCAGCAGCCTTACAGGGGGGGAAGAAAAACTGTTTTTT.

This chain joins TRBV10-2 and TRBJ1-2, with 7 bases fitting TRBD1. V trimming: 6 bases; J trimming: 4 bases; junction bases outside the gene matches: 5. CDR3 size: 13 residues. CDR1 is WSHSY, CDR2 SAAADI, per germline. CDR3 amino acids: CASRAGTVYGYTF. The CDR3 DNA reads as TGCGCCAGCAGGGCCGGGACAGTCTATGGCTACACCTTC.

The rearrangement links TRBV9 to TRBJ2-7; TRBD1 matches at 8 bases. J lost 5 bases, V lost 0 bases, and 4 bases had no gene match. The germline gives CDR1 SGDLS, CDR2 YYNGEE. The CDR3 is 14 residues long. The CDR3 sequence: CASSVGAQGDEQYF. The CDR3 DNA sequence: TGTGCCAGCAGCGTAGGAGCACAGGGGGACGAGCAGTACTTC.

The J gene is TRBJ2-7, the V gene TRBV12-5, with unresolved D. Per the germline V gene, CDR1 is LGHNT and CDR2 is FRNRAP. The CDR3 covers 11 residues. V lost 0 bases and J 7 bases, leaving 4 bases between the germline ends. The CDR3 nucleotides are TGTGCTAGTGGTTTGGTACGGGAGCAGTACTTC. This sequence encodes CASGLVREQYF.

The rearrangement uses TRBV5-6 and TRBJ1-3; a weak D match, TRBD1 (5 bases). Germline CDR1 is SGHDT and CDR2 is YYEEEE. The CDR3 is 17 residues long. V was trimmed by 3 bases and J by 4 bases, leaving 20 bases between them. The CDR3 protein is CASSYGDFRKQGNTIYF. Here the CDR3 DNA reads TGTGCCAGCAGCTATGGGGACTTCCGCAAGCAAGGAAACACCATATATTTT.

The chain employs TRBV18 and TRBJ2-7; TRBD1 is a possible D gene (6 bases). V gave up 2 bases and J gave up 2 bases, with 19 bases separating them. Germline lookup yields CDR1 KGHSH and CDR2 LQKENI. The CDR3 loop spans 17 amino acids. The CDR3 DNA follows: TGTGCCAGCTCACCAATAGGGCCCGGGACACAGACCTACGAGCAGTACTTC. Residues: CASSPIGPGTQTYEQYF.